The 26 T cell receptor beta chains presented below share a single source sample, sequenced in a study of blood T cell repertoires in COVID-19. Produced via immunoSEQ multiplex PCR; TCRdb's table is partial and in-frame only. The sample lists approximately 270,000 clones, about 85% occurring once. Sample: peripheral blood. The receptors originated from a human donor with COVID-19, enrolled during active disease. The donor label of this sample is uncertain.

In its sample, this clone was seen a few times. The CDR3 sequence is CASSQTQGNYGYTF. The CDR3 DNA reads as TGCGCCAGCAGCCAAACACAGGGTAACTATGGCTACACCTTC. The chain recombines TRBV5-1 with TRBJ1-2, with D perhaps matching TRBD1 (6 bases). The CDR3 length is 14 residues. From germline, CDR1 is SGHRS and CDR2 YFSETQ. V was shortened by 4 bases and J by 1 base, with 11 bases between the two germline ends. Full variable domain (outside the CDR3, taken from reference TRBV5-1 and TRBJ1-2): KAGVTQTPRYLIKTRGQQVTLSCSPISGHRSVSWYQQTPGQGLQFLFEYFSETQRNKGNFPGRFSGRQFSNSRSEMNVSTLELGDSALYLCASSQTQGNYGYTFGSGTRLTVV.

The gene calls are TRBV7-2 and TRBJ1-5; D unclear. V lost 2 bases, J lost 0 bases, and 8 bases lay in between. The CDR3 totals 15 residues. CDR1 and CDR2 from the germline V gene are SGHTA and FQGNSA. The CDR3 loop reads CASSLFVYSNQPQHF. CDR3 bases: TGTGCCAGCAGCTTATTTGTTTATAGCAATCAGCCCCAGCATTTT.

The gene calls are TRBV27 and TRBJ1-2; maybe TRBD1 (6 bases). The CDR3 totals 17 residues. Germline CDR1 and CDR2: MNHEY and SMNVEV (reference sequence). V was pared by 3 bases and J by 4 bases, with 21 bases between. The CDR3 region has the DNA TGTGCCAGCAGTTTTTATTCGGGTGGGGGACAAAGCTATGGCTACACCTTC. As protein: CASSFYSGGGQSYGYTF.

This clone came up once. In DNA form, the CDR3 reads TGTGCCTGGAGTGTACCTCGGGGGATAGGTGAAAAACTGTTTTTT. Translating it yields CAWSVPRGIGEKLFF. This chain links TRBV30 with TRBJ1-4, with D maybe TRBD1 (5 bases). The germline gives CDR1 GTSNPN, CDR2 SVGIG (reference sequence). The CDR3 sequence is 15 residues long. Trimming cost V 0 bases and J 7 bases, with 15 bases left between them.

This clone was found once. This chain connects TRBV11-3 to TRBJ2-2, with D uncertain. Looked up from germline, CDR1 is SGHNT and CDR2 is YENEEA. CDR3 size: 14 residues. Trimming stripped 6 bases from V and 5 bases from J, with 13 bases between. CDR3 sequence reads: CASRPRWSTGELFF. CDR3 nucleotide sequence: TGTGCCAGCAGGCCGAGGTGGAGTACCGGGGAGCTGTTTTTT.

V and J are TRBV28 and TRBJ1-5, with D unresolved. The germline V gene has CDR1 MDHEN and CDR2 SYDVKM. The CDR3 is 16 residues long. V gave up 3 bases and J gave up 2 bases, with 14 bases separating them. CDR3 nucleotide sequence: TGTGCCAGCAGTTTCTACGCCCCGAAACGCAATCAGCCCCAGCATTTT. Protein sequence: CASSFYAPKRNQPQHF. Full variable domain (rest looked up from reference TRBV28 and TRBJ1-5): DVKVTQSSRYLVKRTGEKVFLECVQDMDHENMFWYRQDPGLGLRLIYFSYDVKMKEKGDIPEGYSVSREKKERFSLILESASTNQTSMYLCASSFYAPKRNQPQHFGDGTRLSIL.

The chain has TRBV9 and TRBJ2-6; maybe TRBD1 (5 bases). Germline CDR1 is SGDLS and CDR2 is YYNGEE. This CDR3 contains 15 residues. V was cut by 4 bases and J by 3 bases, with 11 bases left in between. As DNA, the CDR3 is TGTGCCAGCAGCCAGCACAGGATTGGGGCCAACGTCCTGACTTTC. Encoded protein: CASSQHRIGANVLTF. Full variable domain (rest looked up from reference TRBV9 and TRBJ2-6): DSGVTQTPKHLITATGQRVTLRCSPRSGDLSVYWYQQSLDQGLQFLIQYYNGEERAKGNILERFSAQQFPDLHSELNLSSLELGDSALYFCASSQHRIGANVLTFGAGSRLTVL.

This clone was seen only a few times. This rearrangement joins TRBV15 to TRBJ1-2; 10 bases map to TRBD1. The CDR3 sequence is 16 residues long. Germline CDR1 is LNHNV and CDR2 is YYDKDF (reference sequence). J gave up 7 bases and V 0 bases, and 8 bases lay outside the gene matches. DNA for the CDR3: TGTGCCACCAGCAGAGAGTTGACAGGGGGCGCCGGTGGCTACACCTTC. Translation: CATSRELTGGAGGYTF.

The chain uses TRBV30 and TRBJ2-1, with 9 bases identical to TRBD2. The CDR3 contains 14 residues. V lost 5 bases and J lost 2; bases outside the gene matches: 4. CDR1 GTSNPN and CDR2 SVGIG come from the germline V gene (reference sequence). CDR3: CAWYSSGTYNEQFF. The CDR3 nucleotides are TGTGCCTGGTACTCTAGCGGGACCTACAATGAGCAGTTCTTC.

The chain carries TRBV18 and TRBJ2-7; D might be TRBD2 (6 bases). Germline lookup yields CDR1 KGHSH and CDR2 LQKENI. CDR3 length: 14 residues. The ends were cut back, 2 bases at V and 6 bases at J, with 14 bases in the middle. The CDR3 DNA follows: TGTGCCAGCTCACCAGGGAAGAGCGGGTCCGAGCAGTACTTC. Protein sequence: CASSPGKSGSEQYF.

The chain links TRBV27 to TRBJ2-7, with 8 nucleotides matching TRBD1. Trimming at V came to 3 bases and at J to 6 bases, leaving 16 bases not matched to a gene. Germline lookup yields CDR1 MNHEY and CDR2 SMNVEV (reference sequence). CDR3 length: 17 amino acids. The CDR3 coding sequence is TGTGCCAGCAGTTTCCCGGACAGGGAATGTCCTCCGGGCGAGCAGTACTTC. It translates to CASSFPDRECPPGEQYF.

The chain combines TRBV7-3 with TRBJ2-1; D is perhaps TRBD2 (6 bases). V was clipped by 5 bases and J by 3 bases, with 23 bases between them. Germline V lookup: CDR1 SGHTA, CDR2 FQGTGA. The length of the CDR3 is 18 residues. CDR3 nucleotide sequence: TGTGCCAGCAGCGGATCTCGGACTACCAACTCCGTCTACAATGAGCAGTTCTTC. Its translation: CASSGSRTTNSVYNEQFF.

The chain carries TRBV15 and TRBJ1-5, with 9 bases aligning to TRBD1. Germline V gene lookup returns CDR1 LNHNV and CDR2 YYDKDF (reference sequence). The CDR3 has 15 amino acids. The trim removed 9 bases at V and 2 bases at J, leaving 8 bases unmatched. Here the CDR3 reads CATDRGGRGNQPQHF. The CDR3 DNA reads TGTGCCACTGACAGGGGGGGCCGAGGCAATCAGCCCCAGCATTTT.

The V gene is TRBV30, the J gene TRBJ1-1; the match to TRBD1 covers 7 bases. The CDR3 is 13 amino acids. The germline V gene has CDR1 GTSNPN and CDR2 SVGIG (reference sequence). Trimming removed 3 bases from V and 4 bases from J; junction bases left unmatched: 5. CDR3 nucleotides: TGTGCCTGGAGGTACAGGGGAGGCACTGAAGCTTTCTTT. Protein product: CAWRYRGGTEAFF.

This clone appeared once. This chain connects TRBV28 to TRBJ1-6; D gene ambiguous. Trimming took off 4 bases at V and 13 bases at J, with 14 bases between the two ends. CDR3 length equals 13 residues. Germline V gene lookup returns CDR1 MDHEN and CDR2 SYDVKM. The CDR3 is CASSSTRVDPLHF. As DNA, the CDR3 is TGTGCCAGCAGTTCAACCCGGGTGGATCCCCTCCACTTT.

The V call is TRBV5-1, the J call TRBJ2-5; D is uncertain. The ends were cut back, 0 bases at V and 10 bases at J, with 7 bases in the middle. The CDR3 loop spans 11 amino acids. Germline V gene sequence: CDR1 SGHRS, CDR2 YFSETQ. Written as DNA, the CDR3 is TGCGCCAGCAGCTTGGGAGAAGACCAGTACTTC. Its translation is CASSLGEDQYF.

The chain is built from TRBV27 and TRBJ2-1; 7 nucleotides align to TRBD1. This CDR3 is built from 15 residues. Germline-derived CDR1 and CDR2 are MNHEY and SMNVEV (reference sequence). V lost 6 bases to trimming and J lost 2 bases; unmatched junction nucleotides: 7. CDR3 amino acids: CASRHDRDPYNEQFF. As DNA, the CDR3 is TGTGCCAGCAGACATGACAGGGACCCCTACAATGAGCAGTTCTTC.

This clone was detected only once. The chain links TRBV18 to TRBJ2-5, with 7 bases fitting TRBD2. V was clipped by 3 bases and J by 4 bases; unmatched bases: 5. CDR1 is KGHSH, CDR2 LQKENI, per germline. The CDR3 contains 14 residues. In DNA, the CDR3 is TGTGCCAGCTCACCCGAAACGGGGGGAGAGACCCAGTACTTC. Protein sequence: CASSPETGGETQYF.

CDR3 DNA: TGTGCCAGTAGTTCCACACAGGGGGCGATCTATGGCTACACCTTC. Translated: CASSSTQGAIYGYTF. The V call is TRBV19, the J call TRBJ1-2; 9 bases match TRBD1. Germline V gives CDR1 LNHDA, CDR2 SQIVND (reference sequence). The CDR3 length is 15 residues. After removal of 5 bases from V and 4 bases from J, the junction contained 8 bases not matched to a gene. Using reference TRBV19 and TRBJ1-2 for the parts outside the CDR3, the full variable domain is DGGITQSPKYLFRKEGQNVTLSCEQNLNHDAMYWYRQDPGQGLRLIYYSQIVNDFQKGDIAEGYSVSREKKESFPLTVTSAQKNPTAFYLCASSSTQGAIYGYTFGSGTRLTVV.

Here the CDR3 reads CASRAREAGGGEKLFF. Written as DNA, the CDR3 is TGTGCCAGCAGAGCACGCGAGGCAGGGGGCGGGGAAAAACTGTTTTTT. The rearrangement uses TRBV28 and TRBJ1-4; TRBD1 agrees at 8 bases. This CDR3 is 16 amino acids long. Germline CDR1 is MDHEN and CDR2 is SYDVKM. The V segment lost 6 bases and the J segment 8 bases; nucleotides outside the gene matches: 14.

The CDR3 region is CASSFGVGANYGYTF. CDR3 sequence (DNA): TGCGCCAGCAGCTTCGGGGTCGGGGCTAACTATGGCTACACCTTC. The chain uses TRBV5-1 and TRBJ1-2; D not resolved. Deletions cut 2 bases from V and 0 bases from J, with 11 bases between. CDR3 length: 15 amino acids. The V gene's germline CDR1 is SGHRS and CDR2 YFSETQ.

V usage is TRBV23-1 and J usage is TRBJ2-7; tentative D call: TRBD1 (5 bases). TRBV23-1 is classed as an ORF, of uncertain function. Trimming removed 4 bases at V and 9 bases at J, with 10 bases between. The CDR3 has 11 amino acids. The CDR3, as DNA: TGCGCCAGCAGTCGACACACAGGGCAGTACTTC. This encodes CASSRHTGQYF.

The gene calls are TRBV7-9 and TRBJ2-3; the match to TRBD1 covers 7 bases. Trimming took 3 bases from V and 3 from J; bases not matched to a gene: 6. Germline CDR1 and CDR2: SEHNR and FQNEAQ (reference sequence). This CDR3 region has 15 residues. The CDR3 DNA sequence: TGTGCCAGCAGCTTGAGACAGGGCGGTACAGATACGCAGTATTTT. This translates into CASSLRQGGTDTQYF.

The chain links TRBV19 to TRBJ1-3, with D unclear. This CDR3 region has 17 residues. In germline, CDR1 is LNHDA, CDR2 SQIVND (reference sequence). With 3 bases removed from V and 0 bases from J, the gap between germline ends came to 15 bases. CDR3 sequence: CASSMGRAVSSGNTIYF. CDR3 coding DNA: TGTGCCAGTAGTATGGGGAGAGCAGTTTCCTCTGGAAACACCATATATTTT.

This chain connects TRBV27 to TRBJ1-6; D unclear. The CDR3 runs 15 residues. Looked up from germline, CDR1 is MNHEY and CDR2 is SMNVEV (reference sequence). Trimming removed 6 bases from V and 10 bases from J, with 19 bases in between. The CDR3 spells CASSPAVLLRSPLHF. The CDR3 nucleotides are TGTGCCAGCAGCCCCGCTGTTCTCCTGAGGTCACCCCTCCACTTT.

This clone was seen more than once but under ten times. The chain combines TRBV27 with TRBJ2-3; TRBD2 matches 12 bases. There are 18 residues in the CDR3. Trimming cost V 5 bases and J 3 bases; bases outside gene matches: 12. Germline V gene data show CDR1 as MNHEY and CDR2 as SMNVEV (reference sequence). CDR3 sequence reads: CASSVARTSGKVTDTQYF. The CDR3 DNA sequence: TGTGCCAGCAGTGTAGCTCGGACTAGCGGGAAGGTGACAGATACGCAGTATTTT.